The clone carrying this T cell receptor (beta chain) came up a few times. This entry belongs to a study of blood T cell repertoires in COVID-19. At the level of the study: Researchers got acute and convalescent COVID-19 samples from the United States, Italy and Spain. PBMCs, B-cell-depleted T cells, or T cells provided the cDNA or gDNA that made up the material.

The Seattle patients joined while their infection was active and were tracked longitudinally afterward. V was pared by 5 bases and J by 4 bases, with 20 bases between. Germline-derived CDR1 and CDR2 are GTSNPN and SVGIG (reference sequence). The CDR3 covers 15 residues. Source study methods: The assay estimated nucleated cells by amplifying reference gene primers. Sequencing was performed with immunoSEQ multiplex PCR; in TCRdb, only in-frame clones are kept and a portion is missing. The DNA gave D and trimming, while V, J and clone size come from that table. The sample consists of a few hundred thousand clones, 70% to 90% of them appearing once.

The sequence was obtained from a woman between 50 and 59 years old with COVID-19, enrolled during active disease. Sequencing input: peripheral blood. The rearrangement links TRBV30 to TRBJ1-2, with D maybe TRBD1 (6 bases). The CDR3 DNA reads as TGTGCCTGGGGCCACACAGGGACCGCTGCCTATGGCTACACCTTC. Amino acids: CAWGHTGTAAYGYTF.